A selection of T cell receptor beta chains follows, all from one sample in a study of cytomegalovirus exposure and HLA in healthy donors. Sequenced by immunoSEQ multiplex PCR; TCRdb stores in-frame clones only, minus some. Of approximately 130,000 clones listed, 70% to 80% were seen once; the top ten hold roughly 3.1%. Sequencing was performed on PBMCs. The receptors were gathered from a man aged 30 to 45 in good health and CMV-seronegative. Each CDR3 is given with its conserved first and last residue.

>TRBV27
CASSLDRGGNTEAFF
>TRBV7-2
CASSLGGGGWDEQYF
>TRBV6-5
CASSYSTGPRPYEQYF
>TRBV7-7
CASSPLADTYEQYF
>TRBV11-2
CASSSDGTNQETQYF
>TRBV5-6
CASSRTGNYGYTF
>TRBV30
CAAGGGAEQYF
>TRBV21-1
CASSKGVLRRETQYF
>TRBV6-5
CASSYSAGGGVETQYF
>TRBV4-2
CASSQEAASGRTTDTQYF
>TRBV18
CASSPGLGEETQYF
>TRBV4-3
CASSQGQGALDGYTF
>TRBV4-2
CASSQEKGTSGVKETQYF
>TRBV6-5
CASSYSSAARGYTF
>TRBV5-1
CASSYGTGAPHYGYTF
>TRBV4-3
CASSQERTGYGYTF
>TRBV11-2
CASSLDGGPEAFF